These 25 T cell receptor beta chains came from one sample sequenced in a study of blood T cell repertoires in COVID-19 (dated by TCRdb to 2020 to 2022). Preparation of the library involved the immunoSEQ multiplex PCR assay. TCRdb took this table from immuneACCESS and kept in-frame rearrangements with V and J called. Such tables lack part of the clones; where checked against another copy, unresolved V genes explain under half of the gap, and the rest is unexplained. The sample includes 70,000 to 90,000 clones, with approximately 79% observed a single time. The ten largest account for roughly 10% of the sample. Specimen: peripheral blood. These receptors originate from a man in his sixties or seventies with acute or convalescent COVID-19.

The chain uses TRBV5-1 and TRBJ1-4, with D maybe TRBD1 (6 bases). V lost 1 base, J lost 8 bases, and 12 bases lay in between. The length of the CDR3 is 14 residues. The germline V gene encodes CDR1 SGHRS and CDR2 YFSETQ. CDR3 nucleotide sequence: TGCGCCAGCAGCTTGTCCCCAGGGGAAGAAAAACTGTTTTTT. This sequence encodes CASSLSPGEEKLFF. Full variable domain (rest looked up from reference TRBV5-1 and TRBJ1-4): KAGVTQTPRYLIKTRGQQVTLSCSPISGHRSVSWYQQTPGQGLQFLFEYFSETQRNKGNFPGRFSGRQFSNSRSEMNVSTLELGDSALYLCASSLSPGEEKLFFGSGTQLSVL.

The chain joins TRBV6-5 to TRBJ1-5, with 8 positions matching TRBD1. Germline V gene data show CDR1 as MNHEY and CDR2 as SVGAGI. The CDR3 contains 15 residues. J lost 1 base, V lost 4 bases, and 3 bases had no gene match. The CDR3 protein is CASSSGGMSNQPQHF. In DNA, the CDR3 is TGTGCCAGCAGTTCAGGGGGCATGAGCAATCAGCCCCAGCATTTT.

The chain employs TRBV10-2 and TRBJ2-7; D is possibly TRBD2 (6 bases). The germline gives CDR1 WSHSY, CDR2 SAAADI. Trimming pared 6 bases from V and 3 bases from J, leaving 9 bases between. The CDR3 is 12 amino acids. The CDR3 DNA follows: TGCGCCAGCAGAGGGGAGGACTACGAGCAGTACTTC. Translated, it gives CASRGEDYEQYF.

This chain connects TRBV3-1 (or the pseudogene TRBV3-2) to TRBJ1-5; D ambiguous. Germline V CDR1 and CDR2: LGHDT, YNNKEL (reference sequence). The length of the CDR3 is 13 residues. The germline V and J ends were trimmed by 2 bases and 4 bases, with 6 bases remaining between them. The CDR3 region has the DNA TGTGCCAGCAGCCAAAGGAGTAATCAGCCCCAGCATTTT. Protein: CASSQRSNQPQHF.

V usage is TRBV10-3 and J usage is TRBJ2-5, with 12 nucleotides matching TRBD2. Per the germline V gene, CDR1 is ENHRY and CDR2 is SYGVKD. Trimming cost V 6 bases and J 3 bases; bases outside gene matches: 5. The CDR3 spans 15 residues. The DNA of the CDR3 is TGTGCCATCAGCAGACTAGCGGGGGATAAAGAGACCCAGTACTTC. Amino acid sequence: CAISRLAGDKETQYF.

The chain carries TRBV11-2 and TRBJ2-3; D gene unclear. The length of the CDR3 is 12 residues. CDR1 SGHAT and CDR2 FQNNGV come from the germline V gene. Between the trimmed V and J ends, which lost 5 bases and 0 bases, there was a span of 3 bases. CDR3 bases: TGTGCCAGCAGCGTAAGCACAGATACGCAGTATTTT. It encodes CASSVSTDTQYF. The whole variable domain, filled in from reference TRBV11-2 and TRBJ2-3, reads EAGVAQSPRYKIIEKRQSVAFWCNPISGHATLYWYQQILGQGPKLLIQFQNNGVVDDSQLPKDRFSAERLKGVDSTLKIQPAKLEDSAVYLCASSVSTDTQYFGPGTRLTVL.

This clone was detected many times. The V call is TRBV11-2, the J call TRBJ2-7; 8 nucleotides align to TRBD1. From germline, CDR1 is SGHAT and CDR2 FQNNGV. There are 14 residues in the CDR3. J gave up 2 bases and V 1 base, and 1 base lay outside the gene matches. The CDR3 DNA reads TGTGCCAGCAGCTTAGGGACAGGGCCCTACGAGCAGTACTTC. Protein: CASSLGTGPYEQYF.

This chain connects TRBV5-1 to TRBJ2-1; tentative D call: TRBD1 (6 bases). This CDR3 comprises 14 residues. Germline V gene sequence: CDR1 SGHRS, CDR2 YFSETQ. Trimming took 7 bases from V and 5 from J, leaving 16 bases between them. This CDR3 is CASRPGTRHNEQFF. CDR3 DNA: TGCGCCAGCCGACCCGGGACAAGGCACAATGAGCAGTTCTTC. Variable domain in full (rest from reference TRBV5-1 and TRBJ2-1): KAGVTQTPRYLIKTRGQQVTLSCSPISGHRSVSWYQQTPGQGLQFLFEYFSETQRNKGNFPGRFSGRQFSNSRSEMNVSTLELGDSALYLCASRPGTRHNEQFFGPGTRLTVL.

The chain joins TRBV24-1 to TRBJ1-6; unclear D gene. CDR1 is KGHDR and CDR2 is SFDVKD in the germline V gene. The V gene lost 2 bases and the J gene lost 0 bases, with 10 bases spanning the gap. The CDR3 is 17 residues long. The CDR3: CATSDWIGSSYNSPLHF. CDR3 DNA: TGTGCCACCAGTGATTGGATAGGGAGCTCCTATAATTCACCCCTCCACTTT.

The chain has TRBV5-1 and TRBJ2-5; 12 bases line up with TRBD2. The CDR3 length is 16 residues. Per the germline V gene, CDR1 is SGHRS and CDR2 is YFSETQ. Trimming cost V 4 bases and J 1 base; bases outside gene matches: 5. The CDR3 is CASSIGLAGIQETQYF. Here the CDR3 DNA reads TGCGCCAGCAGCATCGGACTAGCGGGGATCCAAGAGACCCAGTACTTC.

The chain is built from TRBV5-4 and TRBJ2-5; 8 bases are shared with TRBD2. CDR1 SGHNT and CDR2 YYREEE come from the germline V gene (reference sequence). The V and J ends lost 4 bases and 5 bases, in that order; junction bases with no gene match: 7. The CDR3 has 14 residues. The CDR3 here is CASSGPGLVETQYF. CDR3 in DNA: TGTGCCAGCAGCGGACCGGGACTAGTGGAGACCCAGTACTTC.

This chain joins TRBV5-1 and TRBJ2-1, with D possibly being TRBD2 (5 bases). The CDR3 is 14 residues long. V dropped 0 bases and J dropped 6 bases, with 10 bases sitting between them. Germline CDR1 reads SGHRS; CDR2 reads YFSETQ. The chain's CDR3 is CASSLGTRGNEQFF. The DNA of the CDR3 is TGCGCCAGCAGCTTGGGCACTCGGGGCAATGAGCAGTTCTTC.

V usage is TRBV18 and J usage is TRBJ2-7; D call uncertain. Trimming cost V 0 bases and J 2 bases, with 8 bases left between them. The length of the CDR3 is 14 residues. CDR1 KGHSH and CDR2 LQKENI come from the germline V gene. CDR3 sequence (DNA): TGTGCCAGCTCACCACCAGTCAGTCCCTACGAGCAGTACGTC. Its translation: CASSPPVSPYEQYV.

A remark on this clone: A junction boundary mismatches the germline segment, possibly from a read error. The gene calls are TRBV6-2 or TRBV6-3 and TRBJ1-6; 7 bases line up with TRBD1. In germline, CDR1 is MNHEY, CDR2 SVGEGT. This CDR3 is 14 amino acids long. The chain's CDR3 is CASSQQGNKSPLHF. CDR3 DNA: TGTGCCAGCAGTCAACAGGGGAATAAGTCACCCCTCCACTTT.

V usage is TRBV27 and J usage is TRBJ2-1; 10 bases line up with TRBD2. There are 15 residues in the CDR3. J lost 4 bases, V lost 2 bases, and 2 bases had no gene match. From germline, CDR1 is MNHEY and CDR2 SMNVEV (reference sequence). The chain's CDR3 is CASSLLAGVYNEQFF. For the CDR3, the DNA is TGTGCCAGCAGTTTACTAGCGGGGGTTTACAATGAGCAGTTCTTC.

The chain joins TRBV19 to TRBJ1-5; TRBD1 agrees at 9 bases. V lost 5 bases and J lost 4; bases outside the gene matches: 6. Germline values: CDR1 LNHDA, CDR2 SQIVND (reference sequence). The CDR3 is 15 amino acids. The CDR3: CASSGPGQGNQPQHF. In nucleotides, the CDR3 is TGTGCCAGTAGTGGACCGGGACAGGGAAATCAGCCCCAGCATTTT.

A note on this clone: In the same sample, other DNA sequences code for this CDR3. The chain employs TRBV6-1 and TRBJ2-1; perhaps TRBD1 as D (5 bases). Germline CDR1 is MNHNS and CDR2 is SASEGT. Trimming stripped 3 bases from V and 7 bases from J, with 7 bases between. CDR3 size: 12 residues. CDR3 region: CASSDRDNEQFF. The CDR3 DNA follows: TGTGCCAGCAGTGACAGGGATAATGAGCAGTTCTTC.

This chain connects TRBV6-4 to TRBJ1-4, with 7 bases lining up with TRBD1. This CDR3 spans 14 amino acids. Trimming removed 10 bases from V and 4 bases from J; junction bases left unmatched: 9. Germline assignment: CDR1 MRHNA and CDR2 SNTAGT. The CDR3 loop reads CATPDRAINEKLFF. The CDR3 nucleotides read TGTGCCACCCCCGACAGGGCCATTAATGAAAAACTGTTTTTT.

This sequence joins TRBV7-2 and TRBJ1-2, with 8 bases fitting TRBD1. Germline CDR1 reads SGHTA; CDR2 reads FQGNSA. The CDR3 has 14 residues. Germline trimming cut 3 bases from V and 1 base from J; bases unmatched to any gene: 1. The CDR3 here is CASSLDRVNYGYTF. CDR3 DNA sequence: TGTGCCAGCAGCTTGGACAGGGTTAACTATGGCTACACCTTC. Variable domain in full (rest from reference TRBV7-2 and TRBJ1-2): GAGVSQSPSNKVTEKGKDVELRCDPISGHTALYWYRQSLGQGLEFLIYFQGNSAPDKSGLPSDRFSAERTGGSVSTLTIQRTQQEDSAVYLCASSLDRVNYGYTFGSGTRLTVV.

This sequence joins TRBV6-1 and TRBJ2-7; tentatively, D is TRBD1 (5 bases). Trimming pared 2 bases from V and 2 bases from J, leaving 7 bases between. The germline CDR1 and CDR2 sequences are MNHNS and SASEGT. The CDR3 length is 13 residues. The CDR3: CASSERGTYEQYV. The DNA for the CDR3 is TGTGCCAGCAGTGAAAGGGGAACCTACGAGCAGTACGTC.

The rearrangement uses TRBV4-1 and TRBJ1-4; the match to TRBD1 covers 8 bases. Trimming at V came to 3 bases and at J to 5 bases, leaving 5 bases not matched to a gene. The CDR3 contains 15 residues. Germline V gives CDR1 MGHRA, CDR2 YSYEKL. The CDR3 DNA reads TGCGCCAGCAGCCAGACCGACAGGGGAAATGAAAAACTGTTTTTT. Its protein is CASSQTDRGNEKLFF.

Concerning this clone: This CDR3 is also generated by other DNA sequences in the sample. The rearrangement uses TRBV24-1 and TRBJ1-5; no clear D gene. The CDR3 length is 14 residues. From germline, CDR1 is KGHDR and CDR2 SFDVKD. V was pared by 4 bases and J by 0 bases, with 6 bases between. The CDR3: CATSDLYSNQPQHF. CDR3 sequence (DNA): TGTGCCACCAGTGACCTCTATAGCAATCAGCCCCAGCATTTT.

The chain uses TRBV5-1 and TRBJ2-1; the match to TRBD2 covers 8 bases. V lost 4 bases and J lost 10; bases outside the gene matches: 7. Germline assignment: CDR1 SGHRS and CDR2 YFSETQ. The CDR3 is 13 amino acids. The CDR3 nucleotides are TGCGCCAGCAGCAGGGGACTAGGGGACGAGCAGTTCTTC. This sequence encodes CASSRGLGDEQFF.

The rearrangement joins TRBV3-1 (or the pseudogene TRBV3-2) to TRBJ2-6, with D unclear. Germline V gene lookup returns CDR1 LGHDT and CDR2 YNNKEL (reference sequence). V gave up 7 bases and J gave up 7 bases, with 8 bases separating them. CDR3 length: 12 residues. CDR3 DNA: TGTGCCAGCACCTCCGTTGCCAACGTCCTGACTTTC. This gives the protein CASTSVANVLTF.

CDR3 in amino acids: CASSIDGTVRYNEQFF. DNA for the CDR3: TGTGCCAGTAGTATAGATGGGACAGTAAGATACAATGAGCAGTTCTTC. The V call is TRBV19, the J call TRBJ2-1, with 7 bases aligning to TRBD1. The V gene's germline CDR1 is LNHDA and CDR2 SQIVND (reference sequence). CDR3 length: 16 residues. V gave up 0 bases and J gave up 4 bases; unmatched junction bases: 6.